This T cell receptor beta chain derives from a study of blood T cell repertoires in COVID-19. Whole-study context: Specimens from acute and convalescent COVID-19 originated in the United States, Italy and Spain.

The authors' processing: The authors estimated nucleated cell counts from reference gene primer amplification. Sequenced by immunoSEQ multiplex PCR; TCRdb stores in-frame clones only, minus some. That table furnishes V, J and clone size, whereas the DNA furnished D and trimming. The profile shows under 350,000 clones, 80% to 90% of them singletons. V lost 3 bases to trimming and J lost 5 bases; unmatched junction nucleotides: 12. CDR1 and CDR2 (germline): SGDLS, YYNGEE. The CDR3 is 17 residues long. The clonotype comes from a woman between 40 and 50 years old with acute COVID-19. Input material: PBMCs or T cells enriched from blood (not recorded which). The chain is built from TRBV9 and TRBJ2-3; 10 bases line up with TRBD2. CDR3 sequence reads: CASSGRPGLAFGDTQYF. CDR3 nucleotides: TGTGCCAGCAGCGGGCGGCCGGGACTAGCGTTTGGAGATACGCAGTATTTT.